The text below deals with one T cell receptor (beta chain). The data originate from a study of blood T cell repertoires in COVID-19. Study information: There were acute and convalescent COVID-19 samples, and they came from the United States, Italy and Spain.

Sequencing was performed with immunoSEQ multiplex PCR; in TCRdb, only in-frame clones are kept and a portion is missing. The sample contains around 99,000 clones, about 78% of which appear only once. The CDR3 covers 13 residues. Trimming shortened V by 0 bases and J by 6 bases, and 9 bases separated the two germline ends. The germline gives CDR1 WNHNN, CDR2 SYGVQD (reference sequence). The specimen sequenced was peripheral blood. The chain is built from TRBV10-1 and TRBJ2-7; D perhaps matches TRBD1 (5 bases). The source of this sequence is a human donor in a cohort sampled during active or convalescent COVID-19. CDR3 loop: CASSESGASEQYF. The DNA for the CDR3 is TGCGCCAGCAGTGAGTCAGGGGCTTCCGAGCAGTACTTC.